This record looks at one T cell receptor (beta chain) sequence and its context. In the original workflow: Reference gene primer amplification gave estimated nucleated cell counts. Produced via immunoSEQ multiplex PCR; TCRdb's table is partial and in-frame only. The V and J calls and clone size are taken from that table; D and trimming were inferred from the DNA. The sample holds some 200,000 clones, around 86% seen once. V was shortened by 7 bases and J by 3 bases, with 16 bases between the two germline ends. The germline V gene encodes CDR1 MGHDK and CDR2 SYGVNS. This CDR3 is built from 15 residues. This sample was taken from a study of blood T cell repertoires in COVID-19. Background on the study: The United States, Italy and Spain supplied acute and convalescent COVID-19 samples.

This TCR was recovered from a woman aged 80 or older in a cohort sampled during active or convalescent COVID-19. This chain links TRBV25-1 with TRBJ1-5, with a tentative D call TRBD1 (5 bases). Sequencing was carried out using peripheral blood. CDR3 loop: CASTPSGGINQPQHF. The CDR3 DNA sequence: TGTGCCAGCACCCCATCGGGGGGTATCAATCAGCCCCAGCATTTT.